Below, 8 T cell receptor beta chains from the same sample are listed, as sequenced in a study of brain T cells in children with intractable seizures. Profiled with immunoSEQ multiplex PCR; TCRdb holds only in-frame clones, not every one. The sample yields about 340,000 clones, roughly 93% seen once. The time point here: blood from clinic visit 5 months post-surgery; TSC patient then seizure free. Specimen: peripheral blood, collected around 5 months after surgery. The receptor source for this set is a boy less than two years old with tuberous sclerosis and intractable seizures.

The rearrangement joins TRBV6-5 to TRBJ1-5, with D possibly being TRBD1 (5 bases). This CDR3 contains 14 residues. The ends were cut back, 8 bases at V and 0 bases at J, with 11 bases in the middle. Germline V CDR1 and CDR2: MNHEY, SVGAGI. CDR3 region: CASSGHLSNQPQHF. The CDR3 DNA follows: TGTGCCAGCTCAGGGCACCTTAGCAATCAGCCCCAGCATTTT.

The V and J genes are TRBV19 and TRBJ2-7; TRBD1 agrees at 7 bases. The J segment lost 7 bases and the V segment lost 4 bases, leaving 7 bases of the junction unmatched. Germline CDR1 LNHDA, CDR2 SQIVND (reference sequence). The CDR3 extends over 13 amino acids. The CDR3 coding sequence is TGTGCCAGTAGTACGGACGGCAGGGGGGAGCAGTACTTC. Translated, it gives CASSTDGRGEQYF.

This chain connects TRBV3-1 (or the pseudogene TRBV3-2) to TRBJ1-3; D call uncertain. V was pared by 1 base and J by 2 bases, with 9 bases between. Per germline, CDR1 LGHDT and CDR2 YNNKEL (reference sequence). This CDR3 spans 15 amino acids. The CDR3 DNA reads TGTGCCAGCAGCCAAGTGGGGTCGCCTGGAAACACCATATATTTT. Protein sequence: CASSQVGSPGNTIYF.

The chain uses TRBV24-1 and TRBJ1-1; tentatively, D is TRBD1 (5 bases). CDR1 is KGHDR, CDR2 SFDVKD, per germline. Trimming cost V 2 bases and J 5 bases, with 20 bases left between them. CDR3 length: 17 amino acids. The DNA for the CDR3 is TGTGCCACCAGTGATTCACAAAGAGACAGTCTAAGGACTGAAGCTTTCTTT. Translated: CATSDSQRDSLRTEAFF.

On this clone itself: Distinct nucleotide sequences in the sample also encode this CDR3. V and J are TRBV20-1 and TRBJ2-1, with unresolved D. Germline-derived CDR1 and CDR2 are DFQATT and SNEGSKA (reference sequence). Trimming left V 3 bases short and J 5 bases short, with 2 bases between. The CDR3 is 10 amino acids. Here the CDR3 reads CSARDNEQFF. CDR3 bases: TGCAGTGCTAGGGACAATGAGCAGTTCTTC.

A remark on this clone: The same CDR3 arises from other DNA sequences in this sample as well. V and J are TRBV6-5 and TRBJ2-2; perhaps TRBD2 as D (7 bases). Per germline, CDR1 MNHEY and CDR2 SVGAGI. CDR3 length: 14 residues. V was clipped by 4 bases and J by 5 bases, with 11 bases between them. The CDR3 nucleotides read TGTGCCAGCAGTTCGAGGGGGGGGACCGGGGAGCTGTTTTTT. Residues: CASSSRGGTGELFF.

The chain carries TRBV7-9 and TRBJ1-2, with no clear D. CDR1 and CDR2 from the germline V gene are SEHNR and FQNEAQ (reference sequence). Trimming cost V 6 bases and J 8 bases, with 16 bases left between them. The CDR3 sequence is 13 residues long. CDR3 in amino acids: CASSSKVLGGYTF. CDR3 bases: TGTGCCAGCAGTTCGAAGGTGTTGGGGGGCTACACCTTC.

The gene calls are TRBV6-5 and TRBJ1-5; no reliable D call. Germline V CDR1 and CDR2: MNHEY, SVGAGI. V was pared by 5 bases and J by 3 bases, with 14 bases between. CDR3 length equals 15 residues. CDR3 region: CASSPSLPNNQPQHF. For the CDR3, the DNA is TGTGCCAGCAGTCCGTCCCTTCCAAACAATCAGCCCCAGCATTTT.